The 8 T cell receptor beta chains below come from one sample, sequenced in a study of blood T cell repertoires in COVID-19. TCRdb's table, derived via immunoSEQ multiplex PCR, lists solely in-frame clones and lacks some. Among tens of thousands of clones, 85% were seen once, and the ten largest hold over 35%. Material: peripheral blood. These TCRs come from a man at least 80 years old with acute or convalescent COVID-19.

The chain joins TRBV19 to TRBJ1-2; maybe TRBD1 (6 bases). The germline V gene has CDR1 LNHDA and CDR2 SQIVND (reference sequence). This CDR3 spans 14 amino acids. V was clipped by 6 bases and J by 6 bases, with 17 bases between them. This chain's CDR3 is CASRGDTGIDGYTF. The CDR3 DNA is TGTGCCAGTAGAGGGGACACAGGGATTGATGGCTACACCTTC.

This clone occurred a few times. V is TRBV18 and J is TRBJ1-5; D is unresolved. This CDR3 is built from 16 residues. Trimming left V 2 bases short and J 0 bases short, with 11 bases between. Germline-derived CDR1 and CDR2 are KGHSH and LQKENI. CDR3 sequence reads: CASSPGLSNSNQPQHF. DNA for the CDR3: TGTGCCAGCTCACCAGGGCTTTCAAATAGCAATCAGCCCCAGCATTTT.

This CDR3 reads CASSLGQVYQPQHF. The CDR3 DNA reads TGTGCCAGCAGCTTAGGACAGGTTTATCAGCCCCAGCATTTT. The chain carries TRBV7-8 and TRBJ1-5; possibly TRBD1 for D (6 bases). V shed 1 base and J shed 5 bases, with 9 bases lying between them. The CDR3 is 14 residues long. The germline V gene encodes CDR1 SGHVS and CDR2 FQNEAQ.

The rearrangement joins TRBV29-1 to TRBJ2-5, with 8 bases fitting TRBD1. The CDR3 spans 12 residues. The germline V gene has CDR1 SQVTM and CDR2 ANQGSEA. V trimming: 6 bases; J trimming: 4 bases; junction bases outside the gene matches: 4. The CDR3 DNA sequence: TGCAGCGTCGACAGGGGAGGAGAGACCCAGTACTTC. Residues: CSVDRGGETQYF.

The CDR3 bases are TGCGCCAGCAGCCAAGAACGGCCCGGGACTAGCGGGGCCTGGGAGCAGTACTTC. Translating gives CASSQERPGTSGAWEQYF. The J gene is TRBJ2-7, the V gene TRBV4-1, with 13 bases matching TRBD2. The CDR3 has 18 residues. Germline lookup yields CDR1 MGHRA and CDR2 YSYEKL. V shed 0 bases and J 7 bases; nucleotides not matched to a gene: 12.

J is TRBJ1-2 and V is TRBV29-1; unclear D gene. Germline CDR1 reads SQVTM; CDR2 reads ANQGSEA. V lost 3 bases to trimming and J lost 2 bases, with 10 bases between them. The CDR3 is 13 amino acids. CDR3 coding DNA: TGCAGCGTTGATGTGCTATCCAACTATGGCTACACCTTC. Translation gives CSVDVLSNYGYTF. Full variable domain (outside the CDR3, taken from reference TRBV29-1 and TRBJ1-2): SAVISQKPSRDICQRGTSLTIQCQVDSQVTMMFWYRQQPGQSLTLIATANQGSEATYESGFVIDKFPISRPNLTFSTLTVSNMSPEDSSIYLCSVDVLSNYGYTFGSGTRLTVV.

In DNA, the CDR3 is TGCGCCAGCGGGAGACAGGTCCCAGATACGCAGTATTTT. Translation: CASGRQVPDTQYF. The V gene is TRBV10-2, the J gene TRBJ2-3, with D possibly matching TRBD1 (6 bases). The CDR3 contains 13 residues. Deletions cut 8 bases from V and 4 bases from J, with 13 bases between. Per germline, CDR1 WSHSY and CDR2 SAAADI.

V gene TRBV19 combines with J gene TRBJ2-5, with 12 bases lining up with TRBD1. The length of the CDR3 is 16 residues. V was pared by 1 base and J by 5 bases, with 5 bases of the junction left unmatched. Germline CDR1 LNHDA, CDR2 SQIVND (reference sequence). CDR3 residues: CASSIGGTGGLETQYF. DNA for the CDR3: TGTGCCAGTAGTATAGGCGGGACAGGGGGCCTTGAGACCCAGTACTTC.